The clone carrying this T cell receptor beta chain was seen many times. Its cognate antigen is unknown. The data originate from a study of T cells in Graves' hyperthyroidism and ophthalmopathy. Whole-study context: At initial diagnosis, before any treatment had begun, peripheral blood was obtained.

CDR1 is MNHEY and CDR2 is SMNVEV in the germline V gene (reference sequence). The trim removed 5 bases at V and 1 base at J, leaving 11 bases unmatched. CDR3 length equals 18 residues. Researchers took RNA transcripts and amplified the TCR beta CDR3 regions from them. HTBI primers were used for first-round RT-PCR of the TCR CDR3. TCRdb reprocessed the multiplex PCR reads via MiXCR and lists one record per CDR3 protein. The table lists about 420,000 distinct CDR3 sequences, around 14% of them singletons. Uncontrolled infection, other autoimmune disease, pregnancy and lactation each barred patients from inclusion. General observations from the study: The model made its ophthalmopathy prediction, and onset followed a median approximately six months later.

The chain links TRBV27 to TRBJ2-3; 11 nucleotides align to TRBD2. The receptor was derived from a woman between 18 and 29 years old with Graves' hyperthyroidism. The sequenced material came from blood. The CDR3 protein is CASSAASGGPRRTDTQYF. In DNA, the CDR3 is TGTGCCAGCAGTGCCGCTAGCGGGGGGCCTAGGCGCACAGATACGCAGTATTTT.